The 27 T cell receptor beta chains below were found in one sample sequenced in a study of shared clonotypes between healthy human individuals. Using immunoSEQ multiplex PCR, the repertoire was profiled, and TCRdb retains in-frame clones only, with some absent. The sample has over 95,000 clones, roughly half seen once. The specimen sequenced was PBMCs. The origin of the receptors is a woman aged 40 to 50 in good health. Some clones in this sample may be carry-over from other donors' samples.

This clone was seen ten or more times. The sample has other DNA sequences that encode this CDR3 too. The chain carries TRBV28 and TRBJ2-5, with 7 bases matching TRBD1. CDR1 and CDR2 (germline): MDHEN, SYDVKM. V lost 8 bases and J lost 5; bases outside the gene matches: 11. The CDR3 runs to 14 residues. CDR3 DNA: TGTGCCAGCGGCGTAGACAGGGTGTCTGAGACCCAGTACTTC. This sequence encodes CASGVDRVSETQYF.

This chain joins TRBV18 and TRBJ2-2; 8 bases line up with TRBD1. The CDR3 extends over 14 amino acids. Losses at the gene ends were 8 bases for V and 4 bases for J; bases not matched to a gene: 6. Germline V lookup: CDR1 KGHSH, CDR2 LQKENI. The CDR3 DNA reads as TGTGCCAGCACGTTGGACAGGGCCACCGGGGAGCTGTTTTTT. It encodes CASTLDRATGELFF.

This clone was seen more than once but under ten times. This chain connects TRBV5-4 to TRBJ2-7; D is ambiguous. This CDR3 is 14 amino acids long. V shed 2 bases and J shed 3 bases, with 12 bases lying between them. The germline V gene has CDR1 SGHNT and CDR2 YYREEE (reference sequence). The CDR3 DNA sequence: TGTGCCAGCAGCTTTCGTCCTCCCGACTACGAGCAGTACTTC. This translates into CASSFRPPDYEQYF.

V is TRBV28 and J is TRBJ1-5; TRBD1 matches 8 bases. CDR1 and CDR2 (germline): MDHEN, SYDVKM. The CDR3 contains 16 residues. Trimming at V came to 5 bases and at J to 7 bases, leaving 13 bases not matched to a gene. DNA of the CDR3: TGTGCCAGCAGTAGCCTTAACAGGGGGTGGGGACAGCCCCAGCATTTT. This encodes CASSSLNRGWGQPQHF.

This rearrangement joins TRBV29-1 to TRBJ1-2, with a tentative D call TRBD1 (6 bases). Deletions cut 6 bases from V and 4 bases from J, with 12 bases between. The germline gives CDR1 SQVTM, CDR2 ANQGSEA. This CDR3 region has 12 residues. CDR3: CSVVRTAYGYTF. The CDR3 region has the DNA TGCAGCGTCGTGAGGACAGCCTATGGCTACACCTTC.

The chain links TRBV10-3 to TRBJ1-5; tentative D call: TRBD1 (5 bases). CDR1 ENHRY and CDR2 SYGVKD come from the germline V gene. The CDR3 extends over 14 amino acids. Trimming took 10 bases from V and 2 from J, leaving 15 bases between them. CDR3 in amino acids: CATNQGWGNQPQHF. CDR3 DNA: TGTGCCACCAACCAGGGATGGGGCAATCAGCCCCAGCATTTT.

This clone was observed a few times. The V call is TRBV6-5, the J call TRBJ2-7; TRBD2 aligns across 12 bases. Trimming took 5 bases from V and 5 from J; bases not matched to a gene: 7. This CDR3 region has 15 residues. Germline V lookup: CDR1 MNHEY, CDR2 SVGAGI. The CDR3 nucleotides are TGTGCCAGCAGTCCACTAGCGGGAGGAACCAACGAGCAGTACTTC. Its translation is CASSPLAGGTNEQYF.

Comments on this clone: Since a much larger clone is just one base distant, this may be a read error. This sample includes further DNA sequences coding for the same CDR3. The genes are TRBV29-1 and TRBJ2-3, with 7 bases lining up with TRBD1. This CDR3 contains 13 residues. J gave up 6 bases and V 6 bases, and 9 bases lay outside the gene matches. The germline CDR1 and CDR2 sequences are SQVTM and ANQGSEA. CDR3 loop: CSVGATGVDTQYF. The CDR3 DNA follows: TGCAGCGTGGGGGCCACAGGGGTGGATACGCAGTATTTT.

The genes are TRBV7-2 and TRBJ2-2; D call uncertain. Deletions cut 2 bases from V and 0 bases from J, with 4 bases between. This CDR3 is built from 14 residues. In germline, CDR1 is SGHTA, CDR2 FQGNSA. In DNA form, the CDR3 reads TGTGCCAGCAGCTTATGGACGAACACCGGGGAGCTGTTTTTT. Translation gives CASSLWTNTGELFF.

Remarks on this clone: Since a much larger clone is just one base distant, this may be a read error. This sample also contains other DNA sequences that code for the same CDR3. This chain joins TRBV1 and TRBJ2-5; the table names TRBD2, a call not compared with the DNA. TRBV1 represents a pseudogene. The CDR3 has 22 residues. The CDR3 nucleotides are TGCACCAGCAGCCAAGTCGGGACTGGACTAGCGGGACTTCGAACAGGGTGGGAAACCCAGTACTTC. Translation gives CTSSQVGTGLAGLRTGWETQYF.

DNA for the CDR3: TGTGCCAGCAGTGCCCGGACAGGGTCGGAGCAGTACTTC. Residues: CASSARTGSEQYF. The chain employs TRBV27 and TRBJ2-5; TRBD1 aligns across 8 bases. The CDR3 runs to 13 residues. Germline V lookup: CDR1 MNHEY, CDR2 SMNVEV (reference sequence). Trimming cost V 5 bases and J 11 bases; bases outside gene matches: 10.

This clone was seen many times. The genes are TRBV19 and TRBJ2-7, with D perhaps matching TRBD2 (6 bases). The germline CDR1 and CDR2 sequences are LNHDA and SQIVND (reference sequence). The CDR3 loop spans 16 amino acids. Trimming shortened V by 4 bases and J by 2 bases, and 18 bases separated the two germline ends. The CDR3 DNA follows: TGTGCCAGTAGTAGTGTCACCGGAGGGCCCCCCTACGAGCAGTACTTC. Its protein is CASSSVTGGPPYEQYF.

The sample holds a few counts of this clone. This sequence joins TRBV7-2 and TRBJ2-3, with a possible D match to TRBD2 (5 bases). Per the germline V gene, CDR1 is SGHTA and CDR2 is FQGNSA. CDR3 length: 16 residues. With 3 bases removed from V and 3 bases from J, the gap between germline ends came to 16 bases. The DNA for the CDR3 is TGTGCCAGCAGCTTTGGCCCGACTACGGGGACAGATACGCAGTATTTT. This gives the protein CASSFGPTTGTDTQYF.

Ten or more counts support this clone. This chain connects TRBV19 to TRBJ2-3; maybe TRBD2 (5 bases). The germline gives CDR1 LNHDA, CDR2 SQIVND (reference sequence). The CDR3 is 15 residues long. Deletions cut 3 bases from V and 3 bases from J, with 13 bases between. The CDR3 DNA is TGTGCCAGTAGTATCTTTAGCGATAGGACAGATACGCAGTATTTT. This sequence encodes CASSIFSDRTDTQYF.

The chain combines TRBV10-3 with TRBJ2-1; TRBD2 aligns across 7 bases. Germline V gene data show CDR1 as ENHRY and CDR2 as SYGVKD. CDR3 length: 13 amino acids. The trim removed 4 bases at V and 6 bases at J, leaving 3 bases unmatched. The CDR3 nucleotides read TGTGCCATCAGTGGAGGCGGGAGCAATGAGCAGTTCTTC. Its protein is CAISGGGSNEQFF.

Worth noting for this clone: A much larger clone lies one base from this, so it may be a read error. The V gene is TRBV5-1, the J gene TRBJ2-5; no clear D gene. V was clipped by 7 bases and J by 5 bases, with 18 bases between them. Germline CDR1 and CDR2: SGHRS and YFSETQ. The length of the CDR3 is 14 residues. The CDR3 DNA follows: TGCGCCAGCGGCATAAGAGGAGCCCGGGAGACCCAGTACTTC. Its translation: CASGIRGARETQYF.

This clone occurred many times. The chain has TRBV11-3 and TRBJ2-3; 13 bases align to TRBD2. This CDR3 has 19 amino acids. The germline V gene has CDR1 SGHNT and CDR2 YENEEA. Trimming at V came to 5 bases and at J to 4 bases, leaving 15 bases not matched to a gene. The CDR3 DNA reads TGTGCCAGCAGCGACAGAAGGGGAGGACTAGCGGGAGTGGCAGATACGCAGTATTTT. It specifies CASSDRRGGLAGVADTQYF.

The gene calls are TRBV7-9 and TRBJ1-3, with D possibly TRBD1 on 6 matching bases. Trimming took off 4 bases at V and 1 base at J, with 14 bases between the two ends. CDR1 SEHNR and CDR2 FQNEAQ come from the germline V gene (reference sequence). The length of the CDR3 is 16 residues. CDR3 in amino acids: CASSSDLQGSGNTIYF. The CDR3 nucleotides are TGTGCCAGCAGCTCGGACCTACAGGGTTCTGGAAACACCATATATTTT.

The V gene is TRBV9, the J gene TRBJ2-7; TRBD2 agrees at 12 bases. This CDR3 comprises 18 residues. The V gene's germline CDR1 is SGDLS and CDR2 YYNGEE. Trimming removed 0 bases from V and 2 bases from J; junction bases left unmatched: 9. The CDR3 here is CASSVAPYGLAGTYEQYF. As DNA, the CDR3 is TGTGCCAGCAGCGTAGCCCCCTATGGACTAGCGGGAACCTACGAGCAGTACTTC.

This clone came up many times. The V call is TRBV7-8, the J call TRBJ1-2; tentatively, D is TRBD1 (5 bases). This CDR3 is built from 15 residues. Germline CDR1 reads SGHVS; CDR2 reads FQNEAQ. Between the trimmed V and J ends, which lost 1 base and 5 bases, there was a span of 14 bases. The CDR3 nucleotides are TGTGCCAGCAGCTTAGGGCGTCGGGGGGGGTATGGCTACACCTTC. It codes for CASSLGRRGGYGYTF.

This clone was seen at least ten times. The chain recombines TRBV7-9 with TRBJ1-1; D gene uncertain. CDR3 length equals 11 residues. Germline V CDR1 and CDR2: SEHNR, FQNEAQ (reference sequence). Trimming pared 1 base from V and 7 bases from J, leaving 4 bases between. DNA for the CDR3: TGTGCCAGCAGCTTAGACAGTGAAGCTTTCTTT. Translated, it gives CASSLDSEAFF.

V and J are TRBV6-6 and TRBJ1-1; unclear D gene. The CDR3 has 13 amino acids. The V and J ends lost 2 bases and 1 base respectively, with 5 bases between them. Germline lookup yields CDR1 MNHNY and CDR2 SVGAGI (reference sequence). CDR3 sequence: CASSYNENTEAFF. CDR3 nucleotides: TGTGCCAGCAGTTACAACGAGAACACTGAAGCTTTCTTT.

The chain uses TRBV4-3 and TRBJ2-1; D may be TRBD2 (5 bases). CDR3 length: 17 amino acids. CDR1 and CDR2 (germline): LGHNA, YSLEER. Trimming removed 0 bases at V and 1 base at J, with 13 bases between. CDR3: CASSQERLAASYNEQFF. CDR3 DNA: TGCGCCAGCAGCCAAGAACGGCTAGCCGCATCCTACAATGAGCAGTTCTTC.

This clone was found many times. CDR3 protein: CASSAGQASSYNEQFF. CDR3 DNA sequence: TGTGCCAGCAGCGCGGGACAGGCGAGCTCCTACAATGAGCAGTTCTTC. The chain employs TRBV7-9 and TRBJ2-1; TRBD1 aligns across 8 bases. The CDR3 has 16 amino acids. Germline V gene lookup returns CDR1 SEHNR and CDR2 FQNEAQ (reference sequence). V gave up 5 bases and J gave up 0 bases; unmatched junction bases: 6.

This clone was found many times. This chain links TRBV19 with TRBJ2-7; the match to TRBD1 covers 8 bases. The V and J ends lost 9 bases and 1 base, in that order; junction bases with no gene match: 5. The CDR3 is 13 amino acids. CDR1 and CDR2 from the germline V gene are LNHDA and SQIVND (reference sequence). The CDR3 region is CASTGQGSYEQYF. The CDR3 DNA follows: TGTGCCAGCACCGGACAGGGTTCCTACGAGCAGTACTTC.

This clone showed up just a few times. The chain carries TRBV7-9 and TRBJ2-4; weak D call: TRBD2 (5 bases). CDR1 is SEHNR, CDR2 FQNEAQ, per germline (reference sequence). The CDR3 contains 16 residues. V was shortened by 5 bases and J by 9 bases, with 23 bases between the two germline ends. The CDR3 region is CASSPREWENDRIQYF. The DNA for the CDR3 is TGTGCCAGCAGCCCACGTGAGTGGGAGAACGATCGCATTCAGTACTTC.

J is TRBJ1-5 and V is TRBV27; no reliable D call. The ends were cut back, 2 bases at V and 6 bases at J, with 8 bases in the middle. The length of the CDR3 is 13 residues. Germline V gene sequence: CDR1 MNHEY, CDR2 SMNVEV (reference sequence). The CDR3 DNA reads TGTGCCAGCAGTTTAGGAGGGCTTCAGCCCCAGCATTTT. Encoded protein: CASSLGGLQPQHF.